The 19 T cell receptor beta chains below come from one sample, sequenced in a study of T cells of healthy individuals. A single record per CDR3 protein comes from TCRdb applying MiXCR to the 5' RACE reads. The sample has just over 40,000 distinct CDR3 sequences; around 4.5% are singletons. The receptor set was obtained from a human donor in good health.

The chain employs TRBV3-1 and TRBJ1-2; 8 bases line up with TRBD1. V shed 0 bases and J 4 bases; nucleotides not matched to a gene: 7. The CDR3 covers 16 residues. The germline gives CDR1 LGHDT, CDR2 YNNKEL (reference sequence). The CDR3 region has the DNA TGTGCCAGCAGCCAAGAATCCGACAGGGGAACCTATGGCTACACCTTC. It is translated as CASSQESDRGTYGYTF.

Ten or more counts support this clonotype. This chain uses TRBV27 with TRBJ2-1; D tentatively fits TRBD1 or TRBD2 (5 bases each). The V end was cut by 6 bases, the J end by 1 base, with 16 bases between. The CDR3 is 16 residues long. In germline, CDR1 is MNHEY, CDR2 SMNVEV (reference sequence). CDR3 bases: TGTGCCAGCAGGGATCCGGGGCCGGCTTCCTACAATGAGCAGTTCTTC. It yields the protein CASRDPGPASYNEQFF.

The chain recombines TRBV12-3 or TRBV12-4 with TRBJ2-7; TRBD2 might be the D (5 bases). V was shortened by 6 bases and J by 7 bases, with 13 bases between the two germline ends. The CDR3 has 12 residues. The CDR3 reads CASSRTRNEQYF. As DNA, the CDR3 is TGTGCCAGCAGCCGAACTAGGAATGAGCAGTACTTC.

This clonotype was seen repeatedly, ten times or more. The V and J genes are TRBV7-8 and TRBJ1-5, with 9 bases fitting TRBD1. The V segment lost 3 bases and the J segment 4 bases; nucleotides outside the gene matches: 7. Germline lookup yields CDR1 SGHVS and CDR2 FQNEAQ. CDR3 length: 16 residues. CDR3 sequence: CASSFFTGGVNQPQHF. The CDR3 DNA reads as TGTGCCAGCAGCTTCTTTACAGGGGGCGTAAATCAGCCCCAGCATTTT.

This clonotype was counted a few times. This rearrangement joins TRBV20-1 to TRBJ2-7; D call uncertain. V was trimmed by 4 bases and J by 1 base, leaving 11 bases between them. The CDR3 sequence is 13 residues long. The germline CDR1 and CDR2 sequences are DFQATT and SNEGSKA (reference sequence). In nucleotides, the CDR3 is TGCAGTGCTAAGGATTGGGATTCCTACGAGCAGTACTTC. Encoded protein: CSAKDWDSYEQYF.

This clonotype was seen ten or more times. The chain joins TRBV11-2 to TRBJ2-7, with TRBD2 matching over 7 bases. The J segment lost 0 bases and the V segment lost 6 bases, leaving 5 bases of the junction unmatched. Per germline, CDR1 SGHAT and CDR2 FQNNGV. The CDR3 is 14 amino acids. In nucleotides, the CDR3 is TGTGCCAGCAGACCCGGACTAGGCTCCTACGAGCAGTACTTC. This gives the protein CASRPGLGSYEQYF.

This clonotype came up many times. CDR3 region: CASSAGLGEQFF. The CDR3 DNA sequence: TGTGCCAGCAGTGCAGGGTTGGGCGAGCAGTTCTTC. The rearrangement uses TRBV2 and TRBJ2-1, with D tentatively TRBD1 (5 bases). This CDR3 is built from 12 residues. Germline CDR1 and CDR2: SNHLY and FYNNEI. The V end lost 4 bases, the J end lost 10 bases, and 11 bases lay between the germline ends.

At least ten counts were recorded for this clonotype. This chain joins TRBV7-9 and TRBJ2-1; D unclear. CDR1 and CDR2 from the germline V gene are SEHNR and FQNEAQ (reference sequence). The CDR3 runs to 14 residues. V was clipped by 0 bases and J by 12 bases, with 15 bases between them. CDR3 coding DNA: TGTGCCAGCAGCTTAGCTGGTTTGCGTGGGGTGCAGTTCTTC. Protein sequence: CASSLAGLRGVQFF. Full variable domain (rest looked up from reference TRBV7-9 and TRBJ2-1): DTGVSQNPRHKITKRGQNVTFRCDPISEHNRLYWYRQTLGQGPEFLTYFQNEAQLEKSRLLSDRFSAERPKGSFSTLEIQRTEQGDSAMYLCASSLAGLRGVQFFGPGTRLTVL.

This clonotype was observed at least ten times. The chain uses TRBV6-1 and TRBJ2-3, with 14 nucleotides matching TRBD2. J was trimmed by 4 bases and V by 4 bases; bases with no gene match: 1. This CDR3 contains 15 residues. Germline values: CDR1 MNHNS, CDR2 SASEGT. The CDR3 here is CASSGLAGGPDTQYF. In DNA form, the CDR3 reads TGTGCCAGCAGTGGACTAGCGGGAGGGCCAGATACGCAGTATTTT.

V and J are TRBV15 and TRBJ2-3; maybe TRBD2 (5 bases). The CDR3 covers 16 residues. The V gene lost 4 bases and the J gene lost 5 bases, with 19 bases spanning the gap. CDR1 and CDR2 from the germline V gene are LNHNV and YYDKDF (reference sequence). The CDR3 DNA reads as TGTGCCACCAGCACCTGGAGGAGTACAGTGGGAGATACGCAGTATTTT. Protein: CATSTWRSTVGDTQYF.

This clonotype is medium-sized by share. The chain is built from TRBV14 and TRBJ2-1; 12 nucleotides align to TRBD2. Germline lookup yields CDR1 SGHDN and CDR2 FVKESK. This CDR3 is 19 amino acids long. With V trimmed by 1 base and J by 9 bases, 16 bases remained unmatched. CDR3 in amino acids: CASSQVALAGGFESGEQFF. The CDR3 DNA sequence: TGTGCCAGCAGCCAAGTAGCGCTAGCGGGGGGGTTTGAGAGTGGTGAGCAGTTCTTC.

This clonotype was observed at least ten times. This sequence joins TRBV25-1 and TRBJ2-3; no clear D gene. Germline assignment: CDR1 MGHDK and CDR2 SYGVNS. This CDR3 is 14 amino acids long. Trimming pared 3 bases from V and 6 bases from J, leaving 13 bases between. In DNA, the CDR3 is TGTGCCAGCAGTGATGTGTCCCCCGGGGATACGCAGTATTTT. It translates to CASSDVSPGDTQYF.

This clonotype was picked up a small number of times. The CDR3 DNA reads as TGTGCCAGCAGCGCCCTCGCGGGAAACACTGAAGCTTTCTTT. It translates to CASSALAGNTEAFF. The chain carries TRBV9 and TRBJ1-1; unclear D gene. Germline loops: CDR1 SGDLS, CDR2 YYNGEE. Trimming cost V 3 bases and J 2 bases, with 11 bases left between them. The CDR3 spans 14 residues.

This clonotype was seen at least ten times. This sequence joins TRBV7-2 and TRBJ2-7; D not resolved. V shed 5 bases and J shed 1 base, with 3 bases lying between them. This CDR3 contains 11 residues. Germline loops: CDR1 SGHTA, CDR2 FQGNSA. CDR3 nucleotides: TGTGCCAGCAGCCCGTCCTACGAGCAGTACTTC. Its translation is CASSPSYEQYF.

This chain uses TRBV28 with TRBJ1-1; D gene ambiguous. Germline CDR1 and CDR2: MDHEN and SYDVKM. Deletions cut 5 bases from V and 0 bases from J, with 4 bases between. The CDR3 spans 12 residues. In DNA, the CDR3 is TGTGCCAGCAGTCCTATGAACACTGAAGCTTTCTTT. Residues: CASSPMNTEAFF.

This clonotype occurred many times. The J gene is TRBJ2-6, the V gene TRBV15, with 8 bases matching TRBD1. Germline V gene data show CDR1 as LNHNV and CDR2 as YYDKDF (reference sequence). Trimming took 5 bases from V and 0 from J; bases not matched to a gene: 21. The CDR3 runs 22 residues. As DNA, the CDR3 is TGTGCCACCAGCTACGCAAACCTCCACGGCAGGGGGCTTATCTCTGGGGCCAACGTCCTGACTTTC. Residues: CATSYANLHGRGLISGANVLTF.

This clonotype was counted many times. V and J are TRBV12-3 or TRBV12-4 and TRBJ1-5; maybe TRBD1 (5 bases). The V end was cut by 5 bases, the J end by 3 bases, with 11 bases between. The CDR3 covers 14 residues. CDR3 bases: TGTGCCAGCAGTGCCACAGGTGACAATCAGCCCCAGCATTTT. Translated, it gives CASSATGDNQPQHF.

This clonotype was recorded many times. The chain is built from TRBV2 and TRBJ2-3, with a tentative D call TRBD2 (5 bases). Germline lookup yields CDR1 SNHLY and CDR2 FYNNEI. This CDR3 is 18 amino acids long. V gave up 4 bases and J gave up 0 bases, with 20 bases separating them. The chain's CDR3 is CASSANWFVGGSTDTQYF. The CDR3 DNA is TGTGCCAGCAGTGCTAACTGGTTCGTAGGAGGTAGCACAGATACGCAGTATTTT.

In its sample, this clonotype was seen many times. The J gene is TRBJ2-5, the V gene TRBV2; 11 bases line up with TRBD1. This CDR3 region has 15 residues. The junction had 5 bases not matched to a gene; V was cut back by 5 bases and J by 3 bases. Per the germline V gene, CDR1 is SNHLY and CDR2 is FYNNEI. The CDR3 DNA reads TGTGCCAGCAGTTGGACAGGGGGCGCGGAAGAGACCCAGTACTTC. Protein: CASSWTGGAEETQYF.